This T cell receptor beta chain was identified during a study of relationships among human T cell subsets. Th1 cells were collected as flow-through following bead selections for CD25, CD56 and CD294. CDR1 is DFQATT and CDR2 is SNEGSKA in the germline V gene (reference sequence). The CDR3 runs to 13 residues. V lost 0 bases to trimming and J lost 9 bases; unmatched junction nucleotides: 4. TCR alpha and beta CDR3s were amplified from mRNA by semiquantitative ARM-PCR. Tagged nested gene-specific primers were used first, then communal superprimers amplified exponentially. TCRdb itself ran the multiplex PCR reads through MiXCR, one entry per CDR3 protein. The sample consists of 10,000 to 15,000 distinct CDR3 sequences, 67% of them appearing once.

The sequencing sample was made of CD4+ Th1 cells sorted from blood. This TCR was sampled from a middle-aged man in good health. The rearrangement joins TRBV20-1 to TRBJ2-1; 8 bases match TRBD2. CDR3 loop: CSAREGTSSEQFF. CDR3 DNA: TGCAGTGCTAGAGAAGGGACTAGTAGTGAGCAGTTCTTC.